This T cell receptor beta chain was found in a study of vaccination effects on CD4 cells after COVID-19. The CDR3 runs 14 residues. The V gene's germline CDR1 is KGHSH and CDR2 LQKENI. V gave up 2 bases and J gave up 5 bases, with 12 bases separating them. TCRdb keeps only in-frame clones here, not all; method: immunoSEQ multiplex PCR. This repertoire shows more than 35,000 clones, approximately 84% found once; its top ten account for roughly 1.9%. Before sequencing took place, the ViraFEST assay used viral peptide pools to expand antigen-specific CD4+ T cells. Following 10 days of culture, CD4+ T cells were isolated. Two-dose BNT162b2 or mRNA-1273 vaccination was given to participants. Nucleocapsid antibodies stayed negative before and after vaccination, showing no earlier SARS-CoV-2 infection. IL-2 at 9 to 10 IU/ml and peptides at 7.5 to 10 ug/ml were added to cultured PBMC, more than 1.5 million per well.

Points on this clone: Its cognate antigen is unknown.

This sample comprised CD4+ T cells from PBMCs cultured with HCoV-NL63 spike peptides, obtained after COVID-19 vaccination. V and J are TRBV18 and TRBJ2-5, with D possibly being TRBD1 or TRBD2 (5 bases each). The source of this sequence is a human donor who received a COVID-19 vaccine. Some clones in this sample may be carry-over from other donors' samples. In nucleotides, the CDR3 is TGTGCCAGCTCACCAGGGGGTGTACAGGAGACCCAGTACTTC. Residues: CASSPGGVQETQYF.